The 28 T cell receptor beta chains below come from one sample, sequenced in a study of post-analysis software for immune sequencing data. Findings and limits, study-wide: Patients carried a handful of TRBV segments more frequently than controls did, and TRBV5-6, TRBV5-1 and TRBV20-1 were among them.

Sequencing libraries made from TCR beta cDNA carried unique molecular identifiers. TCRdb independently ran MiXCR on the PCR reads; one entry per CDR3 protein. The sample lists some 690,000 distinct CDR3 sequences; roughly three fifths were seen once. Their target antigens are unknown. Material: blood. The source of these receptors is a girl aged 2 to 9 with multiple sclerosis.

The V gene is TRBV12-3 or TRBV12-4, the J gene TRBJ1-1; D ambiguous. V lost 5 bases to trimming and J lost 4 bases, with 14 bases between them. The CDR3 spans 14 residues. Here the CDR3 DNA reads TGTGCCAGCAGTCAGGAGACGTCGGGCACTGAAGCTTTCTTT. It encodes CASSQETSGTEAFF.

Comments on this clonotype: One end of the junction does not line up with germline, which may come from a read error. CDR3 protein: CAGSLSPYGSHTQYF. CDR3 in DNA: TGTGCCGGCAGCTTATCCCCCTACGGGTCCCATACGCAGTATTTT. V gene TRBV7-3 combines with J gene TRBJ2-3; D is ambiguous. Germline V lookup: CDR1 SGHTA, CDR2 FQGTGA. This CDR3 is 15 amino acids long.

This sequence joins TRBV27 and TRBJ1-2; 8 bases are shared with TRBD1. Germline V lookup: CDR1 MNHEY, CDR2 SMNVEV (reference sequence). The CDR3 extends over 16 amino acids. The ends lost 2 bases at V and 6 bases at J; junction bases unmatched: 11. DNA for the CDR3: TGTGCCAGCAGTTTAAGCCGGCAGGGGGCGAGCGATGGCTACACCTTC. Translated, it gives CASSLSRQGASDGYTF.

CDR3 nucleotides: TGTGCCAGCAGCCCGCAGGGGGCGGCATCACACGAGCAGTACTTC. Protein: CASSPQGAASHEQYF. The chain employs TRBV7-9 and TRBJ2-7; 8 bases are shared with TRBD1. V lost 5 bases and J lost 5; bases outside the gene matches: 11. The CDR3 runs 15 residues. CDR1 and CDR2 from the germline V gene are SEHNR and FQNEAQ (reference sequence).

The chain has TRBV30 and TRBJ2-7; D may match TRBD1 or TRBD2 (5 bases each). The CDR3 runs 12 residues. V gave up 1 base and J gave up 5 bases, with 9 bases separating them. Germline V gives CDR1 GTSNPN, CDR2 SVGIG (reference sequence). The CDR3: CAWSGLGDEQYF. CDR3 nucleotides: TGTGCCTGGAGTGGCCTGGGGGACGAGCAGTACTTC.

In DNA, the CDR3 is TGCAGTGCTATAAGAGGGGACCTACAAGAGACCCAGTACTTC. Residues: CSAIRGDLQETQYF. This chain joins TRBV20-1 and TRBJ2-5; tentatively, D is TRBD1 or TRBD2 (5 bases each). Germline loops: CDR1 DFQATT, CDR2 SNEGSKA (reference sequence). V lost 4 bases, J lost 2 bases, and 14 bases lay in between. The length of the CDR3 is 14 residues.

The rearrangement links TRBV5-1 to TRBJ2-7, with 12 bases aligning to TRBD2. The germline V gene has CDR1 SGHRS and CDR2 YFSETQ. Losses at the gene ends were 4 bases for V and 1 base for J; bases not matched to a gene: 6. The CDR3 consists of 16 residues. CDR3 amino acids: CASSARTSGKSYEQYF. The CDR3 nucleotides read TGCGCCAGCAGCGCACGGACTAGCGGGAAATCCTACGAGCAGTACTTC.

The chain has TRBV3-1 and TRBJ2-7; D perhaps matches TRBD2 (6 bases). The V gene lost 4 bases and the J gene lost 1 base, with 14 bases spanning the gap. Germline V gene data show CDR1 as LGHDT and CDR2 as YNNKEL (reference sequence). This CDR3 contains 15 residues. CDR3 sequence (DNA): TGTGCCAGCAGCCGAGGCGGGAAGGGGTCCTACGAGCAGTACTTC. Translating gives CASSRGGKGSYEQYF.

The chain carries TRBV20-1 and TRBJ2-3, with TRBD1 as a possible D gene (6 bases). The CDR3 spans 13 residues. Trimming removed 8 bases at V and 1 base at J, with 13 bases between. CDR1 is DFQATT, CDR2 SNEGSKA, per germline (reference sequence). The CDR3 DNA sequence: TGCAGTTTGGGGGCAATTGGCACAGATACGCAGTATTTT. As protein: CSLGAIGTDTQYF.

The chain recombines TRBV12-3 or TRBV12-4 with TRBJ2-3; either TRBD1 or TRBD2 may supply D (5 bases each). V lost 6 bases and J lost 4, with 11 bases in between. The CDR3 is 13 amino acids. In DNA form, the CDR3 reads TGTGCCAGCAGGCCCGGGACCGCAGATACGCAGTATTTT. It is translated as CASRPGTADTQYF.

This clonotype was seen a single time. The rearrangement uses TRBV29-1 and TRBJ1-2; D is unclear. This CDR3 is built from 11 residues. CDR1 SQVTM and CDR2 ANQGSEA come from the germline V gene. The CDR3: CSISGDYGYTF. CDR3 nucleotides: TGCAGTATCTCTGGGGATTATGGCTACACCTTC. The full variable domain, in which reference TRBV29-1 and TRBJ1-2 provide the parts outside the CDR3, is SAVISQKPSRDICQRGTSLTIQCQVDSQVTMMFWYRQQPGQSLTLIATANQGSEATYESGFVIDKFPISRPNLTFSTLTVSNMSPEDSSIYLCSISGDYGYTFGSGTRLTVV.

The chain is built from TRBV7-3 and TRBJ2-1; unclear D gene. The CDR3 contains 13 residues. CDR1 is SGHTA and CDR2 is FQGTGA in the germline V gene. V lost 5 bases, J lost 9 bases, and 14 bases lay in between. This chain's CDR3 is CASSPYVGSEQFF. The CDR3 DNA reads as TGTGCCAGCAGCCCGTATGTTGGTTCTGAGCAGTTCTTC. The whole variable domain, remainder taken from reference TRBV7-3 and TRBJ2-1, is GAGVSQTPSNKVTEKGKYVELRCDPISGHTALYWYRQSLGQGPEFLIYFQGTGAADDSGLPNDRFFAVRPEGSVSTLKIQRTERGDSAVYLCASSPYVGSEQFFGPGTRLTVL.

This clonotype occurred once. The rearrangement links TRBV10-3 to TRBJ2-1, with D tentatively TRBD1 (6 bases). CDR1 is ENHRY and CDR2 is SYGVKD in the germline V gene. The CDR3 totals 14 residues. V dropped 5 bases and J dropped 4 bases, with 12 bases sitting between them. As DNA, the CDR3 is TGTGCCATCAGTACCGGGACACCTTACAATGAGCAGTTCTTC. Amino acids: CAISTGTPYNEQFF.

The rearrangement uses TRBV20-1 and TRBJ2-7, with TRBD1 matching 9 bases. The CDR3 loop spans 15 amino acids. Germline CDR1 is DFQATT and CDR2 is SNEGSKA (reference sequence). The V gene end was trimmed by 6 bases and the J gene end by 8 bases; junction bases not matched to a gene: 17. The CDR3 bases are TGCAGTGCCACCCGCCCGGACAGGGGATGGAACAAGCAGTACTTC. Protein product: CSATRPDRGWNKQYF.

In its sample, this clonotype was seen a few times. J is TRBJ2-1 and V is TRBV7-2; maybe TRBD2 (6 bases). Trimming pared 2 bases from V and 9 bases from J, leaving 14 bases between. CDR3 length equals 14 residues. Germline V gene data show CDR1 as SGHTA and CDR2 as FQGNSA. The CDR3 region has the DNA TGTGCCAGCAGCTTATACGACGGGGGTAGTGAGCAGTTCTTC. This translates into CASSLYDGGSEQFF.

The chain combines TRBV6-5 with TRBJ1-4; unclear D gene. V lost 0 bases, J lost 3 bases, and 8 bases lay in between. The germline V gene has CDR1 MNHEY and CDR2 SVGAGI. CDR3 length: 15 residues. The CDR3 DNA is TGTGCCAGCAGTTACTCGGAAACAGCTAATGAAAAACTGTTTTTT. Residues: CASSYSETANEKLFF.

A note on this clonotype: Germline and junction disagree at one end, which may indicate a read error. The chain has TRBV2 and TRBJ2-5; D unresolved. This CDR3 region has 14 residues. The germline CDR1 and CDR2 sequences are SNHLY and FYNNEI. This chain's CDR3 is CAGSEALKWNEQYF. CDR3 in DNA: TGTGCCGGCAGTGAAGCGCTTAAATGGAATGAGCAGTACTTC.

The V gene is TRBV29-1, the J gene TRBJ2-3; the D is unclear. The CDR3 length is 13 residues. Germline lookup yields CDR1 SQVTM and CDR2 ANQGSEA. Trimming left V 7 bases short and J 7 bases short, with 18 bases between. Here the CDR3 DNA reads TGCAGCGCTCGGACGGATCCGGATAATACGCAGTATTTT. Its protein product is CSARTDPDNTQYF.

The CDR3: CASRMKRDTEAFF. DNA for the CDR3: TGTGCCAGCAGGATGAAGCGGGACACTGAAGCTTTCTTT. This sequence joins TRBV6-6 and TRBJ1-1; no definite D call. The germline CDR1 and CDR2 sequences are MNHNY and SVGAGI (reference sequence). V gave up 6 bases and J gave up 3 bases, with 11 bases separating them. The CDR3 extends over 13 amino acids.

CDR3 amino acids: CASSEWGTGGPWEQYF. The CDR3 nucleotides are TGTGCCAGCAGTGAATGGGGGACAGGGGGCCCCTGGGAGCAGTACTTC. This rearrangement joins TRBV25-1 to TRBJ2-7, with 12 bases identical to TRBD1. V lost 1 base and J lost 7; bases outside the gene matches: 8. There are 16 residues in the CDR3. Germline V gene sequence: CDR1 MGHDK, CDR2 SYGVNS.

The V call is TRBV6-2 or TRBV6-3, the J call TRBJ2-1, with 8 bases matching TRBD2. This CDR3 has 21 residues. Germline V CDR1 and CDR2: MNHEY, SVGEGT. V gave up 8 bases and J gave up 2 bases; unmatched junction bases: 26. The DNA for the CDR3 is TGTGCCAGCCCCCCCCGGGGGGGGGGCGAACGGAGTTGGAGTACCTACAATGAGCAGTTCTTC. Protein sequence: CASPPRGGGERSWSTYNEQFF.

This chain links TRBV20-1 with TRBJ2-5; perhaps TRBD1 as D (6 bases). V was trimmed by 0 bases and J by 0 bases, leaving 14 bases between them. The CDR3 is 16 amino acids. Germline loops: CDR1 DFQATT, CDR2 SNEGSKA (reference sequence). DNA for the CDR3: TGCAGTGCTAGAGATCCCGGACAGAGGTACCAAGAGACCCAGTACTTC. It is translated as CSARDPGQRYQETQYF.

V is TRBV5-5 and J is TRBJ2-1; 11 nucleotides align to TRBD2. V lost 0 bases, J lost 9 bases, and 11 bases stayed unmatched. The CDR3 consists of 17 residues. Germline V gene data show CDR1 as SGHKS and CDR2 as YYEKEE (reference sequence). The CDR3 DNA follows: TGTGCCAGCAGCTTGGAAACTAGCGGGAGATGGAGTGGTGAGCAGTTCTTC. Translating it yields CASSLETSGRWSGEQFF.

The J gene is TRBJ2-3, the V gene TRBV20-1, with 9 bases fitting TRBD2. V gave up 7 bases and J gave up 3 bases; unmatched junction bases: 8. This CDR3 comprises 14 residues. The germline gives CDR1 DFQATT, CDR2 SNEGSKA (reference sequence). This CDR3 is CSVAGAGGTDTQYF. The CDR3 DNA reads TGCAGTGTGGCGGGGGCGGGAGGGACAGATACGCAGTATTTT.

V gene TRBV4-2 combines with J gene TRBJ2-3; no clear D. This CDR3 contains 17 residues. Germline lookup yields CDR1 LGHNA and CDR2 YNFKEQ. V was clipped by 0 bases and J by 0 bases, with 13 bases between them. This CDR3 reads CASSQEGRTVSTDTQYF. CDR3 in DNA: TGTGCCAGCAGCCAAGAGGGTCGGACCGTTAGCACAGATACGCAGTATTTT.

The rearrangement joins TRBV6-9 to TRBJ1-5, with 9 bases lining up with TRBD1. V was clipped by 7 bases and J by 7 bases; unmatched bases: 8. Germline CDR1 reads MNHGY; CDR2 reads SVAAGI. The CDR3 runs 14 residues. This CDR3 reads CASISTGGAQPQHF. The CDR3 DNA is TGTGCCAGCATCTCAACAGGGGGCGCGCAGCCCCAGCATTTT.

V usage is TRBV13 and J usage is TRBJ2-1; 8 positions agree with TRBD2. Germline V lookup: CDR1 PRHDT, CDR2 FYEKMQ (reference sequence). Losses at the gene ends were 4 bases for V and 5 bases for J; bases not matched to a gene: 7. This CDR3 is built from 15 residues. CDR3 in amino acids: CASSSRVAGHNEQFF. The CDR3 DNA reads as TGTGCCAGCAGCTCCCGAGTAGCGGGACACAATGAGCAGTTCTTC.

This clonotype has just a few counts. This rearrangement joins TRBV13 to TRBJ2-5, with a weak D call TRBD2 (5 bases). V was pared by 4 bases and J by 2 bases, with 14 bases between. This CDR3 is built from 15 residues. Germline CDR1 PRHDT, CDR2 FYEKMQ (reference sequence). CDR3 in amino acids: CASSSPPAEQETQYF. The DNA for the CDR3 is TGTGCCAGCAGCTCTCCCCCAGCGGAACAAGAGACCCAGTACTTC. Full variable domain (missing parts from reference TRBV13 and TRBJ2-5): AAGVIQSPRHLIKEKRETATLKCYPIPRHDTVYWYQQGPGQDPQFLISFYEKMQSDKGSIPDRFSAQQFSDYHSELNMSSLELGDSALYFCASSSPPAEQETQYFGPGTRLLVL.